This TCR beta chain is drawn from a study of T-cell reconstitution after alpha-beta-depleted transplantation in children. Study-level results: Two months or so post-transplant, alpha-beta T cells reportedly derived from several hundred expanded graft clones. Some patients' high day-60 TCRbeta diversity was traced to surviving recipient T cells and thymic progenitors.

Germline lookup yields CDR1 LGHDT and CDR2 YNNKEL (reference sequence). The V segment lost 1 base and the J segment 5 bases; nucleotides outside the gene matches: 16. The CDR3 length is 19 residues. This clonotype has ten or more counts. The antigen is undetermined. As it was prepared, the TCRbeta library received unique molecular identifiers. TCRdb called the PCR reads again in MiXCR, with one record for every CDR3 protein. The sample includes about 280,000 distinct CDR3 sequences, around 10% of them seen just once. V is TRBV3-1 and J is TRBJ2-2, with TRBD2 identical over 7 bases. This receptor was identified in a male patient aged 2 to 10 who had a stem cell transplant for chronic granulomatous disease, so the T cells may come from the graft donor. This specimen was peripheral blood, taken 180 days after TCRalphabeta/CD19-depleted stem cell transplant. In DNA, the CDR3 is TGTGCCAGCAGCCAAGGCCCAGTTTTTAGCGGGCTTCGGACCGGGGAGCTGTTTTTT. Protein: CASSQGPVFSGLRTGELFF.